This entry concerns a single TCR beta chain. PBMCs, the starting material, were the source of sorted CD4+ and CD8+ T cells. The entry originates in a study of CD8+ T cells in alopecia areata. Extracted from the samples, RNA was reverse transcribed into cDNA to serve as the sequencing template. TCRdb's copy holds only in-frame clones and misses some; the assay was immunoSEQ multiplex PCR. The table lists under 70,000 clones, approximately 96% of them singletons. Sequenced here: CD8+ T cells sorted from blood, sampled at week 0. The sequence was obtained from a human donor with alopecia areata.

This CDR3 reads CSVVTGDYEQYF. In nucleotides, the CDR3 is TGCAGCGTCGTCACCGGGGATTACGAGCAGTACTTC. V gene TRBV29-1 combines with J gene TRBJ2-7; TRBD2 might be the D (5 bases). V lost 6 bases, J lost 4 bases, and 13 bases lay in between. Looked up from germline, CDR1 is SQVTM and CDR2 is ANQGSEA. The CDR3 has 12 amino acids.